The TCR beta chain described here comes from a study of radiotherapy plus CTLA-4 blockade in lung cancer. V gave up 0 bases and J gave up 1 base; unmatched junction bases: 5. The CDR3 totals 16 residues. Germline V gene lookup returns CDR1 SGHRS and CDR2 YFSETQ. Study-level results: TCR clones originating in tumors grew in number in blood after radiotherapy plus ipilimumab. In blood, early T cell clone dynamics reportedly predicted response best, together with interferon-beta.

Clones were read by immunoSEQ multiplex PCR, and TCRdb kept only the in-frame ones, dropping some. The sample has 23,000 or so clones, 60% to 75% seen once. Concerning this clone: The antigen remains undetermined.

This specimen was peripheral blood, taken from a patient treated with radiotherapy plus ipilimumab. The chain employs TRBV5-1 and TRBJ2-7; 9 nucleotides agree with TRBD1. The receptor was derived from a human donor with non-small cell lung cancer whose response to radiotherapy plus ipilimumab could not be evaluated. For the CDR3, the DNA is TGCGCCAGCAGCTTGGGCGCCGGGACAGGGTCCTACGAGCAGTACTTC. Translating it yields CASSLGAGTGSYEQYF.